The source of this TCR beta chain is a study of blood T cell repertoires in COVID-19. Study-wide background: Acute and convalescent COVID-19 specimens originated in the United States, Italy and Spain. PBMCs, B-cell-depleted T cells, or T cells provided the cDNA or gDNA that made up the material.

Original processing methods: Amplification of reference gene primers provided the estimated nucleated cell counts. Measured with immunoSEQ multiplex PCR; TCRdb has only the in-frame clones, and not every one. V, J and clone size are taken as reported in that table, and D and trimming were inferred from the DNA itself. The profile shows approximately 170,000 clones, approximately 85% of them singletons. With 4 bases clipped from V and 0 bases from J, the junction kept 7 bases outside the gene matches. Per germline, CDR1 LGHNA and CDR2 YSLEER. The length of the CDR3 is 18 residues. The J gene is TRBJ1-6, the V gene TRBV4-3; TRBD1 matches at 9 bases. This receptor was obtained from a man in his sixties who had recovered from COVID-19. The material sequenced was peripheral blood. The CDR3 bases are TGCGCCAGCAGCCCTGGCGAGGGACAGGGCTCCTATAATTCACCCCTCCACTTT. Its protein is CASSPGEGQGSYNSPLHF.